Sequencing of this T cell receptor beta chain was carried out in a study of blood T cell repertoires in COVID-19. Study as a whole: PBMCs, B-cell-depleted T cells, or T cells were the source of the cDNA or gDNA that made up the material.

Per germline, CDR1 SGHRS and CDR2 YFSETQ. The CDR3 has 15 residues. J gave up 6 bases and V 4 bases, and 12 bases lay outside the gene matches. In Seattle, patients joined the study during active infection and were tracked longitudinally. This clone was recorded only once. How the authors handled the data: Using reference gene primer amplification, nucleated cell counts were estimated. Sequenced by immunoSEQ multiplex PCR; TCRdb stores in-frame clones only, minus some. The V and J calls and clone size were taken over from that table, and D and trimming were inferred from the DNA. The repertoire holds hundreds of thousands of clones, with approximately 88% as singletons.

Sequencing was performed on peripheral blood. J is TRBJ1-1 and V is TRBV5-1; TRBD1 matches 7 bases. This TCR came from a woman between 45 and 65 years old with COVID-19, enrolled during active disease. CDR3 coding DNA: TGCGCCAGCAGCCTCACACAGGGGTCTAGTCCTGAAGCTTTCTTT. Protein product: CASSLTQGSSPEAFF.